The 17 T cell receptor beta chains below all came from one sample that was sequenced in a study of blood T cell repertoires in COVID-19. Method: immunoSEQ multiplex PCR; TCRdb's copy keeps in-frame clones and lacks some. The sample consists of approximately 100,000 clones, around 87% of them appearing once. The sample consisted of peripheral blood. All receptors derive from an elderly woman with acute or convalescent COVID-19.

The chain carries TRBV19 and TRBJ2-1; TRBD1 might be the D (6 bases). The V and J ends lost 7 bases and 2 bases respectively, with 12 bases between them. The CDR3 is made up of 14 amino acids. Germline V gives CDR1 LNHDA, CDR2 SQIVND (reference sequence). CDR3 sequence reads: CASIQGPTYNEQFF. CDR3 DNA sequence: TGTGCCAGTATCCAGGGGCCGACCTACAATGAGCAGTTCTTC.

V gene TRBV19 combines with J gene TRBJ2-3; D ambiguous. Germline loops: CDR1 LNHDA, CDR2 SQIVND (reference sequence). This CDR3 region has 11 residues. The V gene lost 4 bases and the J gene lost 5 bases, with 4 bases spanning the gap. CDR3: CASSTRDTQYF. Here the CDR3 DNA reads TGTGCCAGTAGTACCAGAGATACGCAGTATTTT.

The rearrangement joins TRBV7-9 to TRBJ1-6; 7 bases align to TRBD1. CDR1 and CDR2 from the germline V gene are SEHNR and FQNEAQ (reference sequence). Germline trimming cut 5 bases from V and 0 bases from J; bases unmatched to any gene: 4. The CDR3 loop spans 16 amino acids. CDR3 in amino acids: CASSEGDSSYNSPLHF. The CDR3, as DNA: TGTGCCAGCAGCGAGGGGGACAGCTCCTATAATTCACCCCTCCACTTT.

This chain links TRBV7-9 with TRBJ1-4, with 9 nucleotides matching TRBD1. This CDR3 is 15 amino acids long. V gave up 5 bases and J gave up 4 bases; unmatched junction bases: 5. Germline V gene sequence: CDR1 SEHNR, CDR2 FQNEAQ (reference sequence). CDR3 coding DNA: TGTGCCAGCAGCAGAAAGGGACAGGGTAATGAAAAACTGTTTTTT. Translated: CASSRKGQGNEKLFF.

This chain links TRBV14 with TRBJ1-4; tentative D call: TRBD1 (6 bases). The germline V and J ends were trimmed by 0 bases and 8 bases, with 16 bases remaining between them. This CDR3 contains 16 residues. Germline CDR1 and CDR2: SGHDN and FVKESK. The CDR3 region is CASSQDLGRGDEKLFF. The CDR3, as DNA: TGTGCCAGCAGCCAAGATCTAGGGAGGGGGGACGAAAAACTGTTTTTT.

The V gene is TRBV7-9, the J gene TRBJ1-1, with D possibly TRBD1 on 6 matching bases. CDR1 is SEHNR, CDR2 FQNEAQ, per germline (reference sequence). Trimming took 5 bases from V and 2 from J, leaving 9 bases between them. This CDR3 region has 13 residues. The CDR3 reads CASSVQGNTEAFF. DNA for the CDR3: TGTGCCAGCAGCGTACAGGGAAACACTGAAGCTTTCTTT.

CDR3 DNA sequence: TGTGCCATCAGTGAAGGGGCCTACTACGAGCAGTACTTC. Its translation: CAISEGAYYEQYF. V and J are TRBV10-3 and TRBJ2-7, with D possibly TRBD1 on 5 matching bases. The CDR3 runs to 13 residues. The V gene's germline CDR1 is ENHRY and CDR2 SYGVKD. Trimming stripped 3 bases from V and 3 bases from J, with 9 bases between.

The chain joins TRBV28 to TRBJ1-1; D possibly corresponds to TRBD1 (6 bases). CDR1 and CDR2 (germline): MDHEN, SYDVKM. The V gene lost 2 bases and the J gene lost 8 bases, with 9 bases spanning the gap. This CDR3 has 12 residues. The CDR3 region has the DNA TGTGCCAGCAGTTTAGTCAGGGGCGAAGCTTTCTTT. Translating gives CASSLVRGEAFF.

This chain joins TRBV10-3 and TRBJ2-3, with 9 bases identical to TRBD2. There are 15 residues in the CDR3. Germline V gene lookup returns CDR1 ENHRY and CDR2 SYGVKD. The ends lost 8 bases at V and 2 bases at J; junction bases unmatched: 8. CDR3 nucleotide sequence: TGTGCCATCCTCTCGAGCGGGGGGCTCACAGATACGCAGTATTTT. It encodes CAILSSGGLTDTQYF.

V gene TRBV9 combines with J gene TRBJ1-4; 10 bases map to TRBD1. Germline CDR1 SGDLS, CDR2 YYNGEE. V was clipped by 3 bases and J by 7 bases; unmatched bases: 6. CDR3 size: 15 residues. The CDR3: CASSATGGRGEKLFF. For the CDR3, the DNA is TGTGCCAGCAGCGCGACAGGGGGCCGGGGTGAAAAACTGTTTTTT. The variable domain in full, with the rest retrieved from reference TRBV9 and TRBJ1-4, is DSGVTQTPKHLITATGQRVTLRCSPRSGDLSVYWYQQSLDQGLQFLIQYYNGEERAKGNILERFSAQQFPDLHSELNLSSLELGDSALYFCASSATGGRGEKLFFGSGTQLSVL.

The rearrangement joins TRBV7-2 to TRBJ1-5; 8 bases map to TRBD1. V was clipped by 4 bases and J by 11 bases; unmatched bases: 7. CDR3 length: 13 amino acids. Germline V gives CDR1 SGHTA, CDR2 FQGNSA. CDR3 loop: CASSSTGVKAQHF. The CDR3 bases are TGTGCCAGCAGCTCGACAGGGGTGAAGGCCCAGCATTTT.

The chain is built from TRBV2 and TRBJ1-2; TRBD1 aligns across 8 bases. The V gene's germline CDR1 is SNHLY and CDR2 FYNNEI. Unmatched junction bases numbered 17, after V lost 7 bases and J lost 4 bases. This CDR3 contains 17 residues. The CDR3 loop reads CASTLRGTGYSTYGYTF. CDR3 in DNA: TGTGCCAGCACCCTGAGGGGGACAGGATACTCTACCTATGGCTACACCTTC.

The V gene is TRBV7-2, the J gene TRBJ2-1, with 8 bases identical to TRBD1. Germline-derived CDR1 and CDR2 are SGHTA and FQGNSA. V shed 1 base and J 3 bases; nucleotides not matched to a gene: 2. The CDR3 contains 15 residues. DNA of the CDR3: TGTGCCAGCAGCTTAGGAGACAGGGGCTACAATGAGCAGTTCTTC. This gives the protein CASSLGDRGYNEQFF.

The V and J genes are TRBV5-4 and TRBJ2-2; no clear D gene. Germline CDR1 and CDR2: SGHNT and YYREEE (reference sequence). This CDR3 has 15 residues. V lost 4 bases, J lost 6 bases, and 16 bases lay in between. The CDR3 loop is CASSGDPPEAGELFF. CDR3 coding DNA: TGTGCCAGCAGCGGTGACCCTCCTGAGGCCGGGGAGCTGTTTTTT.

CDR3 amino acids: CASRRGLAADTQYF. CDR3 DNA sequence: TGTGCCAGCAGAAGGGGACTAGCGGCAGATACGCAGTATTTT. The genes are TRBV6-5 and TRBJ2-3; 11 bases line up with TRBD2. With 6 bases clipped from V and 4 bases from J, the junction kept 3 bases outside the gene matches. This CDR3 is built from 14 residues. Germline V gene sequence: CDR1 MNHEY, CDR2 SVGAGI.

The genes are TRBV9 and TRBJ1-5; 9 bases match TRBD1. This CDR3 comprises 14 residues. Trimming at V came to 3 bases and at J to 7 bases, leaving 5 bases not matched to a gene. Germline V gene lookup returns CDR1 SGDLS and CDR2 YYNGEE. In nucleotides, the CDR3 is TGTGCCAGCAGCGACGGGACAGGGTTACAGCCCCAGCATTTT. The encoded protein is CASSDGTGLQPQHF. Full variable domain (outside the CDR3, taken from reference TRBV9 and TRBJ1-5): DSGVTQTPKHLITATGQRVTLRCSPRSGDLSVYWYQQSLDQGLQFLIQYYNGEERAKGNILERFSAQQFPDLHSELNLSSLELGDSALYFCASSDGTGLQPQHFGDGTRLSIL.

The V and J genes are TRBV4-1 and TRBJ2-7; TRBD2 aligns across 14 bases. The CDR3 extends over 21 amino acids. From germline, CDR1 is MGHRA and CDR2 YSYEKL. The ends lost 7 bases at V and 7 bases at J; junction bases unmatched: 27. The CDR3 here is CASTDEVARRLAGGRRDEQYF. CDR3 nucleotide sequence: TGCGCCAGCACCGATGAGGTAGCGCGGAGACTAGCGGGGGGGCGAAGAGATGAGCAGTACTTC.